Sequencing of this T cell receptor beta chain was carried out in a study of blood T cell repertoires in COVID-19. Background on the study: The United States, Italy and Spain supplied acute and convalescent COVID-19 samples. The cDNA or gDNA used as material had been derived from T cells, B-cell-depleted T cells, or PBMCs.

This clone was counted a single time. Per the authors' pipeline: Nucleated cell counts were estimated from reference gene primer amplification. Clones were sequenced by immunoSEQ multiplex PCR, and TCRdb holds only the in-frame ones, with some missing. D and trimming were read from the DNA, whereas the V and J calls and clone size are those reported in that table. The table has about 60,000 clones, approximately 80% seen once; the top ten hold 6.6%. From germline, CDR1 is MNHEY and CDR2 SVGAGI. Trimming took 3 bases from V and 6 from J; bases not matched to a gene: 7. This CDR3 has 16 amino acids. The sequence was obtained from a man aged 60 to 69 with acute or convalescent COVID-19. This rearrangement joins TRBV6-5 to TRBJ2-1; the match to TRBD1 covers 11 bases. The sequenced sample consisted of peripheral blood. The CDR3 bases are TGTGCCAGCAGTTATTACGGGACAGGGGGTTCCAATGAGCAGTTCTTC. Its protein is CASSYYGTGGSNEQFF.